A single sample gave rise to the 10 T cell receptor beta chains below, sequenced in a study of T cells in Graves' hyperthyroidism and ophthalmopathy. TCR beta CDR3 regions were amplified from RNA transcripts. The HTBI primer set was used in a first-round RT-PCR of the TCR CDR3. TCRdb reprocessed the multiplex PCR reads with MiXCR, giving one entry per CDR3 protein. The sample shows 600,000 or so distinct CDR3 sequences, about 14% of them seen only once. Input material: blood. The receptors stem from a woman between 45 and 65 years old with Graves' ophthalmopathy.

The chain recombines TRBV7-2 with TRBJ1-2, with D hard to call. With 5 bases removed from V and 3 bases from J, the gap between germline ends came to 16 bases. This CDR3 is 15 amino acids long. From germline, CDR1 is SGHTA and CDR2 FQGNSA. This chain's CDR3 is CASSLYIIRDYGYTF. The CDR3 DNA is TGTGCCAGCAGCCTCTACATCATCCGGGACTATGGCTACACCTTC.

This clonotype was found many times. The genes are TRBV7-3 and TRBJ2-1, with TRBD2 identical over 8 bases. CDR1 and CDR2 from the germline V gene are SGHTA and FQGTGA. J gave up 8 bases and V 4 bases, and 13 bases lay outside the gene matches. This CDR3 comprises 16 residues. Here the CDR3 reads CASSSGGTAGVDEQFF. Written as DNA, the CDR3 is TGTGCCAGCAGCTCGGGAGGGACGGCCGGAGTCGATGAGCAGTTCTTC.

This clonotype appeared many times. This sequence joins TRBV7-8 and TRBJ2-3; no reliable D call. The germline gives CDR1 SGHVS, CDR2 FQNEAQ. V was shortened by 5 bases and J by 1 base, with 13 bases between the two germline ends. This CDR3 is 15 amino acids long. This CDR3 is CASSPKRAGTDTQYF. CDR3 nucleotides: TGTGCCAGCAGCCCGAAACGGGCGGGCACAGATACGCAGTATTTT.

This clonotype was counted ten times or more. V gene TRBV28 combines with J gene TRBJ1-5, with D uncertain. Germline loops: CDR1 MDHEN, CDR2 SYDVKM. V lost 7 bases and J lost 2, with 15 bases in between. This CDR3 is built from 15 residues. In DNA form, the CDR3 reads TGTGCCAGCACCCCGGAGAACGGGGGCAATCAGCCCCAGCATTTT. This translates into CASTPENGGNQPQHF.

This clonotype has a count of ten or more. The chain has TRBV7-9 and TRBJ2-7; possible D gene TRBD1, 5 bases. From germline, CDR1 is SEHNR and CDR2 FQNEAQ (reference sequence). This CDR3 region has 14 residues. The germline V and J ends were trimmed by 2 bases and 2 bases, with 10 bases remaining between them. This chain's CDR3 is CASSLWTSTYEQYF. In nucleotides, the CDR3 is TGTGCCAGCAGCTTATGGACATCCACCTACGAGCAGTACTTC.

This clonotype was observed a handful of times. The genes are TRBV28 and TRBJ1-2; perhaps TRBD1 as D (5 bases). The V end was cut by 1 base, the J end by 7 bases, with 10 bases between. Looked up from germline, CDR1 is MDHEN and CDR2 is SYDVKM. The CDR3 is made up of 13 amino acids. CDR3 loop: CASSLSGVGGYTF. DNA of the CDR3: TGTGCCAGCAGTTTATCGGGGGTAGGTGGCTACACCTTC.

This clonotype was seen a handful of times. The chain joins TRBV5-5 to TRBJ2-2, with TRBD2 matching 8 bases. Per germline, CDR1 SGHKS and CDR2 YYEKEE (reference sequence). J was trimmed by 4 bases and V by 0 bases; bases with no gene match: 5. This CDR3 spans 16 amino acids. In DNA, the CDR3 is TGTGCCAGCAGCTTGGAAGCGGGAGTGGGCACCGGGGAGCTGTTTTTT. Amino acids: CASSLEAGVGTGELFF. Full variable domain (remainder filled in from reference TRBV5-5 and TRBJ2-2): DAGVTQSPTHLIKTRGQQVTLRCSPISGHKSVSWYQQVLGQGPQFIFQYYEKEERGRGNFPDRFSARQFPNYSSELNVNALLLGDSALYLCASSLEAGVGTGELFFGEGSRLTVL.

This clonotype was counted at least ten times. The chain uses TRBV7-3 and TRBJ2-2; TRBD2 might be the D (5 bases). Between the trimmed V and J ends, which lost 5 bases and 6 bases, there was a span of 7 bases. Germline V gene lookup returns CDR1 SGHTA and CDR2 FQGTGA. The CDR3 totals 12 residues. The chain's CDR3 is CASSRRAGELFF. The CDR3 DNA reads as TGTGCCAGCAGCCGGCGGGCCGGGGAGCTGTTTTTT.

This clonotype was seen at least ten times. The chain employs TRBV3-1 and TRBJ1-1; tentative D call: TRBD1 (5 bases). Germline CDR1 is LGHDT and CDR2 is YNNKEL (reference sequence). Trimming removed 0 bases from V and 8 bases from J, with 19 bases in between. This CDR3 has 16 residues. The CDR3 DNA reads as TGTGCCAGCAGCCAAGATCTTACAGGTTGGGAGGCAGAAGCTTTCTTT. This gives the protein CASSQDLTGWEAEAFF. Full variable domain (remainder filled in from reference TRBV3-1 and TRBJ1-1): DTAVSQTPKYLVTQMGNDKSIKCEQNLGHDTMYWYKQDSKKFLKIMFSYNNKELIINETVPNRFSPKSPDKAHLNLHINSLELGDSAVYFCASSQDLTGWEAEAFFGQGTRLTVV.

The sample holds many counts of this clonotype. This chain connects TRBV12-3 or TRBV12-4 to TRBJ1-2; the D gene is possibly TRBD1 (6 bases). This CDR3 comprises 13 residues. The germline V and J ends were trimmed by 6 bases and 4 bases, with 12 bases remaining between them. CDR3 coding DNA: TGTGCCAGCAGGTCCCAGGGGAGCTATGGCTACACCTTC. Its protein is CASRSQGSYGYTF.